This T cell receptor beta chain was identified in a study of blood T cells in healthy people across ages. Study information: With template switching, about one barcoded beta molecule was captured per two T cells. Study-level results: Per million T cells, the diversity of TCR beta decreased roughly linearly as age advanced.

A second PCR of 7 to 11 cycles used a sample-barcoded 5' primer and a J-beta primer mix. TCRdb recomputed calls from the 5' RACE reads with MiXCR, one row per CDR3 protein. There are approximately 360,000 distinct CDR3 sequences in the sample; 52% occur only once, and under 65% lies in the top ten. Donors were systemically healthy Caucasian individuals from Russia aged about 6 to 90 years. Roughly 10 milliliters of peripheral blood were drawn from each donor. To note about this clonotype: Antigen unknown.

Trimming stripped 2 bases from V and 9 bases from J, with 8 bases between. Germline loops: CDR1 GTSNPN, CDR2 SVGIG (reference sequence). The CDR3 length is 12 residues. The sequence was obtained from a man aged 60 to 69 in good health. Sequencing used blood. The J gene is TRBJ1-6, the V gene TRBV30; a possible D gene is TRBD1 (5 bases). Here the CDR3 DNA reads TGTGCCTGGAGTCGCAGGGTTTCACCCCTCCACTTT. Residues: CAWSRRVSPLHF.